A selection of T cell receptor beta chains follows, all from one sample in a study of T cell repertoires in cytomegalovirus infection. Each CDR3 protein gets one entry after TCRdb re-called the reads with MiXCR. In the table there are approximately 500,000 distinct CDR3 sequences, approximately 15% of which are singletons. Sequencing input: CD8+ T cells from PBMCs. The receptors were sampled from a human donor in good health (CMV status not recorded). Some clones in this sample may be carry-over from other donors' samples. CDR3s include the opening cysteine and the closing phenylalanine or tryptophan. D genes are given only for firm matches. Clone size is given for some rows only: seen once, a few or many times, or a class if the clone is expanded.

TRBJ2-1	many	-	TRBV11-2	CASSLDPGVPSNEQFF	TGTGCCAGCAGCTTAGATCCTGGGGTCCCCTCCAATGAGCAGTTCTTC
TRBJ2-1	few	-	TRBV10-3	CAISEPSREQFF	TGTGCCATCAGTGAGCCCTCCAGGGAGCAGTTCTTC
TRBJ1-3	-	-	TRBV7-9	CASREREDSGNTIYF	TGTGCCAGCAGGGAACGAGAAGACTCTGGAAACACCATATATTTT
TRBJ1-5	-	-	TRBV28	CASSHARNSNQPQHF	TGTGCCAGCAGTCACGCGAGGAATAGCAATCAGCCCCAGCATTTT
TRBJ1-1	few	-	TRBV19	CASSPRENTEAFF	TGTGCCAGCTCCCCTCGGGAGAACACTGAAGCTTTCTTT
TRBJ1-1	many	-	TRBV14	CASSHLKAVNTEAFF	TGTGCCAGCAGCCACTTGAAGGCGGTGAACACTGAAGCTTTCTTT
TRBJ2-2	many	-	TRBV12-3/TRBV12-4	CASSPPPGRKIGELFF	TGTGCCAGCAGTCCCCCCCCCGGGCGCAAAATCGGGGAGCTGTTTTTT
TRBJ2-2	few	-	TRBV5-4	CASSRATYLNTGELFF	TGTGCCAGCAGCCGGGCGACTTATCTGAACACCGGGGAGCTGTTTTTT
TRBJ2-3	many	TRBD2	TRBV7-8	CASSFGTSGYTDTQYF	TGTGCCAGCAGCTTTGGGACTAGCGGTTACACAGATACGCAGTATTTT
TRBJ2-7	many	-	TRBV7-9	CASGRIASYEQYF	TGTGCCAGCGGCAGGATAGCCAGTTACGAGCAGTACTTC
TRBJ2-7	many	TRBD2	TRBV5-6	CASSWGLADLYEQYF	TGTGCCAGCAGCTGGGGACTAGCGGACCTCTACGAGCAGTACTTC
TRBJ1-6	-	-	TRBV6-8	CASSYKGNPLHF	TGTGCCAGCAGTTACAAGGGCAATCCCCTCCACTTT
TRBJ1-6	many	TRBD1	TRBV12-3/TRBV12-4	CASSRLERQGHSPLHF	TGTGCCAGCAGCCGACTCGAGCGACAGGGACACTCACCCCTCCACTTT
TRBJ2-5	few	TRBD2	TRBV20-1	CSASFSGRAEETQYF	TGCAGTGCTAGTTTCTCCGGGAGGGCCGAGGAGACCCAGTACTTC
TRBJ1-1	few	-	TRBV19	CASSIESNTEAFF	TGTGCCAGTAGTATCGAGTCGAACACTGAAGCTTTCTTT
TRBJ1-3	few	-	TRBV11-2	CASSFVESSGNTIYF	TGTGCCAGCAGCTTCGTTGAGAGCTCTGGAAACACCATATATTTT
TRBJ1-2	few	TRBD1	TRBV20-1	CSAPQGDTNYGYTF	TGCAGTGCGCCACAGGGGGACACTAACTATGGCTACACCTTC
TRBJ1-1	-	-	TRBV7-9	CASSTDSPGKTEAFF	TGTGCCAGCAGCACCGACAGCCCTGGGAAAACTGAAGCTTTCTTT
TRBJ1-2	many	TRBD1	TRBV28	CASSRQGRHNYGYTF	TGTGCCAGCTCCAGACAGGGGAGGCATAACTATGGCTACACCTTC
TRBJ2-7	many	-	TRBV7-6	CASSPPLGGLHEQYF	TGTGCCAGCAGCCCCCCGTTGGGAGGTCTCCACGAGCAGTACTTC
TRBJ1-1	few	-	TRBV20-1	CSARVPGAENTEAFF	TGCAGTGCTAGAGTCCCCGGGGCGGAGAACACTGAAGCTTTCTTT
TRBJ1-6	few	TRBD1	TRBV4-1	CASSPFDPGQGSWLSPLHF	TGCGCCAGCAGCCCCTTTGACCCGGGACAGGGGTCGTGGTTGTCACCCCTCCACTTT
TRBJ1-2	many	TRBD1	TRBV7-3	CASSSGQDHGYTF	TGTGCCAGCAGCTCGGGACAGGATCATGGCTACACCTTC
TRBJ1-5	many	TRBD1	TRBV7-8	CASSLRADRAHQPQHF	TGTGCCAGCAGCCTCCGGGCCGACAGGGCCCATCAGCCCCAGCATTTT
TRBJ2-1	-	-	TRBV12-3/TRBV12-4	CASSPPYPNF	TGTGCCAGCAGTCCACCTTATCCGAACTTC
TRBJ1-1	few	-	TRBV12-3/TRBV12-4	CASSPPPQGWTEAFF	TGTGCCAGCAGCCCTCCCCCACAGGGCTGGACTGAAGCTTTCTTT
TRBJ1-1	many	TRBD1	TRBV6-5	CASSPSQGEVIIEAFF	TGTGCCAGCAGTCCCTCCCAGGGGGAGGTTATTATTGAAGCTTTCTTT
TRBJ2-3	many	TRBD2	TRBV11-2	CASSLELAGGPSTDTQYF	TGTGCCAGCAGCTTAGAACTAGCGGGAGGGCCTAGCACAGATACGCAGTATTTT
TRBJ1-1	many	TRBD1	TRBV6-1	CASRITGGGSAEAFF	TGTGCCAGCCGAATAACAGGGGGCGGCAGCGCTGAAGCTTTCTTT
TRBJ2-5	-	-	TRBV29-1	CSVEGQGRAQYF	TGCAGCGTTGAAGGGCAGGGTAGGGCCCAGTACTTC
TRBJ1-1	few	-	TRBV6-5	CASRAGTGNFMNTEAFF	TGTGCCAGCAGGGCCGGGACGGGAAACTTCATGAACACTGAAGCTTTCTTT
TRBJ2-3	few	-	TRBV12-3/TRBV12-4	CASSQGVPDTQYF	TGTGCCAGCAGCCAAGGGGTCCCAGATACGCAGTATTTT
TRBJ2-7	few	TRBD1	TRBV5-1	CASNSGTDYEQYF	TGCGCCAGCAATTCCGGGACAGACTACGAGCAGTACTTC
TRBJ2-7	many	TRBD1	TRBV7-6	CASSLQGTDNLYEQYF	TGTGCCAGCAGCCTCCAGGGGACAGACAATCTCTACGAGCAGTACTTC
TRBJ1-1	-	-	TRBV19	CASSMTSRYPMNTEAFF	TGTGCCAGTAGTATGACTAGTCGGTACCCCATGAACACTGAAGCTTTCTTT
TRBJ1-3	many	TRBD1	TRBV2	CASSIQGGRAGNTIYF	TGTGCCAGCAGTATACAGGGGGGTAGAGCTGGAAACACCATATATTTT
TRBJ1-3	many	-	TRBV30	CAWSVRRVRSGNTIYF	TGTGCCTGGAGTGTACGAAGAGTCCGAAGCGGAAACACCATATATTTT
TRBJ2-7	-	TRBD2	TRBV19	CASTAAGAPYEQYF	TGTGCCAGTACCGCAGCGGGAGCCCCCTACGAGCAGTACTTC
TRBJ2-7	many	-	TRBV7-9	CASSFITGAYEQYF	TGTGCCAGCAGCTTCATCACGGGGGCCTACGAGCAGTACTTC
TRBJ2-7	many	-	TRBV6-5	CASSQTAVDYEQYF	TGTGCCAGCAGTCAGACGGCAGTAGACTACGAGCAGTACTTC
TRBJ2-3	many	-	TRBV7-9	CASSSGGFADTQYF	TGTGCCAGCAGCTCTGGCGGTTTTGCAGATACGCAGTATTTT
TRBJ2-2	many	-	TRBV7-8	CASSTTGELFF	TGTGCCAGCAGCACCACCGGGGAGCTGTTTTTT
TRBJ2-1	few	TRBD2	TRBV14	CASRPGTSGAPKDEQFF	TGTGCCAGCAGACCTGGGACTAGCGGAGCGCCCAAGGATGAGCAGTTCTTC
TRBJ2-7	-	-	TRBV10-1	CASSERGTKQYF	TGCGCCAGCAGTGAGAGGGGCACCAAGCAGTACTTC
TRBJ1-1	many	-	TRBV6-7	CASSSPSGNLNTEAFF	TGTGCCAGCAGTTCCCCATCAGGGAACTTGAACACTGAAGCTTTCTTT
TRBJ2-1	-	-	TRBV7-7	CASSLVPGFGEQFF	TGTGCTAGCAGCTTAGTGCCTGGGTTCGGTGAGCAGTTCTTC
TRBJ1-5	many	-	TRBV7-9	CASSWGRNQPQHF	TGTGCCAGCAGCTGGGGGCGGAATCAGCCCCAGCATTTT
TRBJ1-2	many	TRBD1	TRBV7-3	CASSPGVRTGTGDYGYTF	TGTGCCAGCAGCCCGGGGGTTCGAACCGGGACAGGGGATTATGGCTACACCTTC
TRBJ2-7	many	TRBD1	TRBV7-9	CASSLGPDRGDLSYEQYF	TGTGCCAGCAGCTTAGGACCGGACAGGGGGGACTTAAGCTACGAGCAGTACTTC
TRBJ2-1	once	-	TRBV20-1	CSAAGRVYNEQFF	TGCAGTGCTGCGGGACGAGTATACAATGAGCAGTTCTTC
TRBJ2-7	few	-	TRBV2	CASLRPPYEQYF	TGTGCCAGCCTCCGCCCTCCCTACGAGCAGTACTTC